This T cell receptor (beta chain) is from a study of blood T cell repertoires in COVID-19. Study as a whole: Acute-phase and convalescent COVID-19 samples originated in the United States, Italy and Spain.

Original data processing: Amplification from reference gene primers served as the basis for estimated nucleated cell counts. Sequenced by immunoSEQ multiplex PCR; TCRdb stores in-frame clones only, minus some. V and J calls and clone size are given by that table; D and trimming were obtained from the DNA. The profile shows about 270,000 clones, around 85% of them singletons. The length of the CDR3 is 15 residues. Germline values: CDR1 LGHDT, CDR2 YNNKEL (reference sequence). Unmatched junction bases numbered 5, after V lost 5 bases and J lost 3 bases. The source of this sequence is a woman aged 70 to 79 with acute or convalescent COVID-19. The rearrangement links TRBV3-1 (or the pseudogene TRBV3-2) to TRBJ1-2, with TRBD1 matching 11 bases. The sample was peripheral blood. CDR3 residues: CASSDRDRGYYGYTF. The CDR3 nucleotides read TGTGCCAGCAGCGACCGGGACAGGGGGTACTATGGCTACACCTTC.